The T cell receptor (beta chain) described here comes from a study of T cell responses to AZD1222 COVID-19 vaccine. As for the study in general: Second doses at about 4 or about 12 weeks were pooled. Study-wide findings and caveats: Targeting of unmutated variant regions was reportedly seen in nearly half of spike-specific TCRs.

As to this clone: Its antigen remains unknown.

Generated by immunoSEQ multiplex PCR, the TCRdb table keeps only in-frame clones and is missing some. Of some 97,000 clones in the sample, about 83% were seen once. V gave up 4 bases and J gave up 0 bases, with 16 bases separating them. Germline V gene sequence: CDR1 MGHRA, CDR2 YSYEKL. The CDR3 extends over 18 amino acids. The sequences come from peripheral blood, collected on day 0 of AZD1222 vaccination. The sequence was collected from an adult in good health. This chain connects TRBV4-1 to TRBJ2-6; D is perhaps TRBD2 (6 bases). CDR3 sequence (DNA): TGCGCCAGCAGCCCCCAGGGACTCCTTAGCTCTGGGGCCAACGTCCTGACTTTC. Translated: CASSPQGLLSSGANVLTF.